The 28 T cell receptor beta chains in this list originate from one sample, sequenced in a study of T cell repertoires in cytomegalovirus infection. One entry per CDR3 protein results from TCRdb running MiXCR on the reads. Counted here are about 530,000 distinct CDR3 sequences, around a quarter occurring once; the ten biggest clones make up about 13%. The sequenced sample consisted of PBMCs. The receptor source for this set is a human donor in good health (CMV status not recorded). Some clones in this sample may be carry-over from other donors' samples.

The chain links TRBV10-3 to TRBJ2-5; either TRBD1 or TRBD2 may supply D (6 bases each). V gave up 6 bases and J gave up 5 bases, with 16 bases separating them. The CDR3 contains 14 residues. The germline CDR1 and CDR2 sequences are ENHRY and SYGVKD. In DNA form, the CDR3 reads TGTGCCATCAGGGACAACGGGGGCGGGGAGACCCAGTACTTC. This codes for CAIRDNGGGETQYF.

This chain links TRBV4-1 with TRBJ1-3; D call uncertain. CDR3 length: 15 amino acids. Trimming removed 0 bases from V and 4 bases from J, with 10 bases in between. Germline CDR1 MGHRA, CDR2 YSYEKL. DNA for the CDR3: TGCGCCAGCAGCCAAGAAGGCCAGTCCGGAAACACCATATATTTT. Translating gives CASSQEGQSGNTIYF.

In this sample, this clonotype turned up a few times. J is TRBJ2-4 and V is TRBV7-2, with 7 bases identical to TRBD2. This CDR3 region has 15 residues. V lost 3 bases, J lost 2 bases, and 4 bases stayed unmatched. Germline CDR1 and CDR2: SGHTA and FQGNSA. CDR3: CASSFTSESKNIQYF. CDR3 nucleotides: TGTGCCAGCAGCTTTACTAGCGAGTCCAAAAACATTCAGTACTTC.

A remark on this clonotype: A much larger clone sits a single nucleotide away, making a read error possible. This rearrangement joins TRBV12-3 or TRBV12-4 to TRBJ2-7; 8 nucleotides line up with TRBD2. The CDR3 is 14 residues long. With V trimmed by 7 bases and J by 0 bases, 5 bases remained unmatched. CDR3 region: CASTSGLASYEQYF. CDR3 coding DNA: TGTGCCAGCACCTCAGGACTAGCCTCCTACGAGCAGTACTTC.

This clonotype was counted only a few times. V is TRBV7-2 and J is TRBJ2-1; TRBD2 matches at 9 bases. Germline CDR1 reads SGHTA; CDR2 reads FQGNSA. This CDR3 is 16 amino acids long. Trimming removed 5 bases from V and 8 bases from J; junction bases left unmatched: 13. The CDR3 DNA reads as TGTGCCAGCAGCCCTTGGGTAGCGGGAGTTCTCGATGAGCAGTTCTTC. Translating gives CASSPWVAGVLDEQFF.

At least ten counts were recorded for this clonotype. V and J are TRBV7-8 and TRBJ2-7; no definite D call. Germline V gene sequence: CDR1 SGHVS, CDR2 FQNEAQ. The CDR3 extends over 13 amino acids. Trimming cost V 3 bases and J 2 bases, with 8 bases left between them. The CDR3 DNA reads as TGTGCCAGCAGCTTGGGCGGAACCTACGAGCAGTACTTC. Translating gives CASSLGGTYEQYF.

A few counts support this clonotype. This chain connects TRBV29-1 to TRBJ1-5; 9 bases line up with TRBD1. Trimming at V came to 1 base and at J to 7 bases, leaving 5 bases not matched to a gene. CDR3 length equals 14 residues. CDR1 and CDR2 (germline): SQVTM, ANQGSEA. The DNA of the CDR3 is TGCAGCGTTGAAGGGGACAGGGCAGGACAGCCCCAGCATTTT. Translated, it gives CSVEGDRAGQPQHF. The whole variable domain, filled in from reference TRBV29-1 and TRBJ1-5, reads SAVISQKPSRDICQRGTSLTIQCQVDSQVTMMFWYRQQPGQSLTLIATANQGSEATYESGFVIDKFPISRPNLTFSTLTVSNMSPEDSSIYLCSVEGDRAGQPQHFGDGTRLSIL.

The chain recombines TRBV28 with TRBJ1-5; a possible D gene is TRBD1 (6 bases). CDR1 is MDHEN, CDR2 SYDVKM, per germline. The length of the CDR3 is 17 residues. V gave up 6 bases and J gave up 3 bases, with 21 bases separating them. Here the CDR3 reads CASSLSGGADLNQPQHF. DNA of the CDR3: TGTGCCAGCAGCCTCTCCGGGGGGGCGGACCTCAATCAGCCCCAGCATTTT.

The genes are TRBV20-1 and TRBJ1-2; D is unclear. The germline gives CDR1 DFQATT, CDR2 SNEGSKA (reference sequence). The ends were cut back, 5 bases at V and 1 base at J, with 14 bases in the middle. This CDR3 contains 14 residues. The CDR3 protein is CSAPGGSINYGYTF. The DNA for the CDR3 is TGCAGTGCTCCTGGCGGCAGTATTAACTATGGCTACACCTTC.

This clonotype has at least ten counts. This chain connects TRBV7-2 to TRBJ1-2; possible D gene TRBD1, 5 bases. Between the trimmed V and J ends, which lost 6 bases and 2 bases, there was a span of 13 bases. CDR1 SGHTA and CDR2 FQGNSA come from the germline V gene. This CDR3 spans 14 amino acids. The CDR3 sequence is CASSPGRGNYGYTF. CDR3 sequence (DNA): TGTGCCAGCAGTCCAGGGAGAGGAAACTATGGCTACACCTTC.

J is TRBJ2-7 and V is TRBV29-1; TRBD1 matches at 11 bases. The V gene's germline CDR1 is SQVTM and CDR2 ANQGSEA. Trimming took 6 bases from V and 7 from J; bases not matched to a gene: 8. The CDR3 is 13 residues long. As DNA, the CDR3 is TGCAGCGTACCCGGACAGGGGGCCGGTGAGCAGTACTTC. Amino acid sequence: CSVPGQGAGEQYF.

DNA of the CDR3: TGTGCCAGCAGCTCCAGACTAGCGGGAGACCTCACAGATACGCAGTATTTT. Amino acids: CASSSRLAGDLTDTQYF. The gene calls are TRBV11-2 and TRBJ2-3; TRBD2 matches 12 bases. The germline gives CDR1 SGHAT, CDR2 FQNNGV. The CDR3 length is 17 residues. Trimming at V came to 4 bases and at J to 2 bases, leaving 7 bases not matched to a gene.

This sequence joins TRBV7-2 and TRBJ2-1; TRBD2 agrees at 8 bases. CDR3 length: 16 residues. With V trimmed by 0 bases and J by 7 bases, 8 bases remained unmatched. Germline loops: CDR1 SGHTA, CDR2 FQGNSA. CDR3 residues: CASSLAAGDLRNEQFF. The DNA for the CDR3 is TGTGCCAGCAGCTTAGCAGCGGGAGACCTTAGAAATGAGCAGTTCTTC.

The chain recombines TRBV20-1 with TRBJ2-5, with 8 bases identical to TRBD2. The CDR3 contains 13 residues. The germline V gene has CDR1 DFQATT and CDR2 SNEGSKA (reference sequence). V was clipped by 1 base and J by 2 bases; unmatched bases: 0. As DNA, the CDR3 is TGCAGTGCTAGAGTAGCGGGACAAGAGACCCAGTACTTC. Encoded protein: CSARVAGQETQYF.

This clonotype was counted between two and nine times. The chain has TRBV6-5 and TRBJ2-5, with a possible D match to TRBD2 (6 bases). Germline V gene lookup returns CDR1 MNHEY and CDR2 SVGAGI. V lost 2 bases to trimming and J lost 5 bases, with 15 bases between them. This CDR3 spans 15 amino acids. The CDR3 nucleotides read TGTGCCAGCAGTTACGGAGGGACTGCGGGGGAGACCCAGTACTTC. Its translation is CASSYGGTAGETQYF.

The chain carries TRBV2 and TRBJ2-7; D is unclear. V lost 5 bases, J lost 0 bases, and 11 bases lay in between. The germline V gene has CDR1 SNHLY and CDR2 FYNNEI. This CDR3 spans 14 amino acids. The CDR3 is CASSQRMGSYEQYF. The CDR3 DNA follows: TGTGCCAGCAGTCAGAGGATGGGCTCCTACGAGCAGTACTTC. Full variable domain (remainder filled in from reference TRBV2 and TRBJ2-7): EPEVTQTPSHQVTQMGQEVILRCVPISNHLYFYWYRQILGQKVEFLVSFYNNEISEKSEIFDDQFSVERPDGSNFTLKIRSTKLEDSAMYFCASSQRMGSYEQYFGPGTRLTVT.

This chain joins TRBV29-1 and TRBJ2-1, with D possibly TRBD2 on 5 matching bases. CDR1 is SQVTM and CDR2 is ANQGSEA in the germline V gene. The CDR3 length is 15 residues. The ends were cut back, 2 bases at V and 0 bases at J, with 11 bases in the middle. The DNA of the CDR3 is TGCAGCGTTGAAAGCGGATCGGACTCCTACAATGAGCAGTTCTTC. Translating gives CSVESGSDSYNEQFF.

This clonotype was seen a handful of times. The chain links TRBV7-8 to TRBJ2-7; D uncertain. Deletions cut 5 bases from V and 7 bases from J, with 18 bases between. Germline V gene data show CDR1 as SGHVS and CDR2 as FQNEAQ. The CDR3 consists of 14 residues. In DNA form, the CDR3 reads TGTGCCAGCAGCCCCGCCGCCAGGCTAGTAGAGCAGTACTTC. Translating it yields CASSPAARLVEQYF.

This clonotype was observed many times. The chain is built from TRBV18 and TRBJ1-3, with D unclear. V was trimmed by 2 bases and J by 0 bases, leaving 5 bases between them. Germline CDR1 is KGHSH and CDR2 is LQKENI. The CDR3 is made up of 14 amino acids. CDR3 amino acids: CASSPGISGNTIYF. In nucleotides, the CDR3 is TGTGCCAGCTCACCAGGTATCTCTGGAAACACCATATATTTT.

The gene calls are TRBV2 and TRBJ2-1, with 13 nucleotides matching TRBD2. The CDR3 extends over 14 amino acids. V lost 8 bases to trimming and J lost 5 bases; unmatched junction nucleotides: 3. Germline CDR1 is SNHLY and CDR2 is FYNNEI. The CDR3 loop reads CASAGLAGNNEQFF. The CDR3 DNA reads TGTGCCAGCGCGGGACTAGCGGGAAACAATGAGCAGTTCTTC.

V is TRBV11-2 and J is TRBJ1-1, with D perhaps matching TRBD1 (6 bases). The germline V gene encodes CDR1 SGHAT and CDR2 FQNNGV. Trimming took off 0 bases at V and 3 bases at J, with 14 bases between the two ends. The CDR3 covers 16 residues. The DNA of the CDR3 is TGTGCCAGCAGCTTAGATCGTCGGGGGCGGGACACTGAAGCTTTCTTT. Translated, it gives CASSLDRRGRDTEAFF.

This clonotype was detected a few times. The V call is TRBV5-4, the J call TRBJ2-1; tentative D call: TRBD1 (7 bases). The CDR3 contains 13 residues. Germline-derived CDR1 and CDR2 are SGHNT and YYREEE (reference sequence). V was pared by 6 bases and J by 10 bases, with 17 bases between. The CDR3 nucleotides are TGTGCCAGCAATGACAGGGCGGGGAGGGAGCAGTTCTTC. Residues: CASNDRAGREQFF.

The table lists this clonotype with a few counts. The chain couples TRBV18 to TRBJ2-6, with 9 bases lining up with TRBD1. Germline CDR1 reads KGHSH; CDR2 reads LQKENI. The CDR3 extends over 19 amino acids. The junction had 6 bases not matched to a gene; V was cut back by 0 bases and J by 0 bases. For the CDR3, the DNA is TGTGCCAGCTCACCACCGAACAGGGGGCCAAGCTCTGGGGCCAACGTCCTGACTTTC. Amino acids: CASSPPNRGPSSGANVLTF.

This clonotype has more than one count but fewer than ten. The chain couples TRBV7-2 to TRBJ1-2, with D possibly being TRBD1 (6 bases). Germline V gene sequence: CDR1 SGHTA, CDR2 FQGNSA. This CDR3 region has 14 residues. V was pared by 1 base and J by 5 bases, with 11 bases between. CDR3 sequence reads: CASSLVWTAYGYTF. CDR3 bases: TGTGCCAGCAGCTTAGTATGGACAGCGTATGGCTACACCTTC.

The CDR3 is CASSQVAGTPDEQFF. The CDR3, as DNA: TGCGCCAGCAGCCAAGTCGCCGGGACGCCGGATGAGCAGTTCTTC. V gene TRBV4-1 combines with J gene TRBJ2-1; the D call may be TRBD1 or TRBD2 (5 bases each). V shed 1 base and J shed 8 bases, with 15 bases lying between them. The CDR3 extends over 15 amino acids. In germline, CDR1 is MGHRA, CDR2 YSYEKL.

This clonotype was counted a few times. The V and J genes are TRBV7-9 and TRBJ1-6; D gene uncertain. V dropped 1 base and J dropped 10 bases, with 11 bases sitting between them. CDR3 length equals 14 residues. The germline gives CDR1 SEHNR, CDR2 FQNEAQ (reference sequence). The CDR3 reads CASSLVQSRSPLHF. The CDR3 DNA is TGTGCCAGCAGCTTAGTACAATCACGCTCACCCCTCCACTTT.

The V gene is TRBV5-4, the J gene TRBJ2-1; D gene ambiguous. V was clipped by 1 base and J by 8 bases, with 10 bases between them. The CDR3 is made up of 13 amino acids. The V gene's germline CDR1 is SGHNT and CDR2 YYREEE (reference sequence). The CDR3 DNA reads as TGTGCCAGCAGCTTGAGGCCAAACGATGAGCAGTTCTTC. Encoded protein: CASSLRPNDEQFF.

The gene calls are TRBV6-2 or TRBV6-3 and TRBJ1-5; tentative D call: TRBD1 (5 bases). Germline lookup yields CDR1 MNHEY and CDR2 SVGEGT. Between the trimmed V and J ends, which lost 5 bases and 4 bases, there was a span of 12 bases. There are 14 residues in the CDR3. The CDR3 sequence is CASSRYDRNQPQHF. The CDR3 bases are TGTGCCAGCAGTCGCTACGACAGAAATCAGCCCCAGCATTTT.